This T cell receptor (beta chain) is drawn from a study of T cells in Graves' hyperthyroidism and ophthalmopathy. Study at large: The initial diagnosis was the point when peripheral blood was collected, ahead of any treatment. Findings and limits, study-wide: In the analysis, a 13 V-J model separated ophthalmopathy from stable hyperthyroidism.

This CDR3 contains 15 residues. In germline, CDR1 is MDHEN, CDR2 SYDVKM. V gave up 7 bases and J gave up 8 bases, with 23 bases separating them. This clonotype was picked up many times. No antigen is known for it. The investigators amplified TCR beta CDR3 regions from RNA transcripts. RT-PCR in the first round (using the HTBI primer set) targeted the TCR CDR3. A single record per CDR3 protein comes from TCRdb applying MiXCR to the multiplex PCR reads. The table has approximately 380,000 distinct CDR3 sequences, 15% to 20% seen once; the top ten hold approximately 4%. PBMCs were collected from a roughly 10 ml volume of fresh peripheral blood.

The genes are TRBV28 and TRBJ1-2; D unclear. Source material: blood. This sequence originates from a woman in her late teens or twenties with Graves' hyperthyroidism. The CDR3 loop reads CASTSYGHSERGYTF. The DNA of the CDR3 is TGTGCCAGCACCTCTTACGGCCATTCGGAACGGGGCTACACCTTC.